This TCR beta chain was sequenced during a study of PD-L1 blockade in urothelial cancer. At the level of the study: Most patients, about 85% of the roughly 30, were males with bladder-origin cancer. Blood analysis took place 3 weeks (second dose) and 6 weeks after treatment start. The study recovered a median of about 140,000 T cells per blood sample. Study conclusions and caveats: Clones that were tumor-associated expanded more in the blood of durable-benefit patients at 3 weeks.

Documented time point: peripheral blood 6 weeks after treatment start. With respect to this clone: Antigen: not known.

CDR3 size: 14 residues. Looked up from germline, CDR1 is MDHEN and CDR2 is SYDVKM. V was clipped by 7 bases and J by 1 base, with 11 bases between them. The method was immunoSEQ multiplex PCR; TCRdb's version includes in-frame clones alone and lacks a portion of them. The sample has around 50,000 clones; 70% to 90% are singletons. This TCR derives from a man aged 50-59 years with urothelial cancer. The rearrangement links TRBV28 to TRBJ1-5, with D possibly being TRBD1 (6 bases). The sequenced sample was PBMCs, obtained around atezolizumab (anti-PD-L1) treatment. The CDR3 DNA follows: TGTGCCAGCATTACAGGGTACAGCAATCAGCCCCAGCATTTT. Its translation is CASITGYSNQPQHF. The full variable domain, rest sourced from reference TRBV28 and TRBJ1-5, is DVKVTQSSRYLVKRTGEKVFLECVQDMDHENMFWYRQDPGLGLRLIYFSYDVKMKEKGDIPEGYSVSREKKERFSLILESASTNQTSMYLCASITGYSNQPQHFGDGTRLSIL.